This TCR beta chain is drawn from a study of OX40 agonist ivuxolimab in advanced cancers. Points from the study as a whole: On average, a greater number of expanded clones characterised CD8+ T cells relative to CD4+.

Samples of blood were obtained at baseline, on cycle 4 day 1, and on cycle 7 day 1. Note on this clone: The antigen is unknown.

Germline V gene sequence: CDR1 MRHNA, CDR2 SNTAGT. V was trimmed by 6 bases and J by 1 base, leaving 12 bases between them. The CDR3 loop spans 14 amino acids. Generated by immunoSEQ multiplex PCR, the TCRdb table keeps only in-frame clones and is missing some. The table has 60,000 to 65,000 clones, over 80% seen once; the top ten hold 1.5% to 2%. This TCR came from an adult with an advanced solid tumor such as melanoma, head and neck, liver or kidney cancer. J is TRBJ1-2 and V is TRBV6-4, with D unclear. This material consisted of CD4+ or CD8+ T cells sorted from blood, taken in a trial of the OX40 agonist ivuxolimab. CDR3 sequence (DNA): TGTGCCAGCAGCCCCCTTAGTTTTAACTATGGCTACACCTTC. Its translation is CASSPLSFNYGYTF.